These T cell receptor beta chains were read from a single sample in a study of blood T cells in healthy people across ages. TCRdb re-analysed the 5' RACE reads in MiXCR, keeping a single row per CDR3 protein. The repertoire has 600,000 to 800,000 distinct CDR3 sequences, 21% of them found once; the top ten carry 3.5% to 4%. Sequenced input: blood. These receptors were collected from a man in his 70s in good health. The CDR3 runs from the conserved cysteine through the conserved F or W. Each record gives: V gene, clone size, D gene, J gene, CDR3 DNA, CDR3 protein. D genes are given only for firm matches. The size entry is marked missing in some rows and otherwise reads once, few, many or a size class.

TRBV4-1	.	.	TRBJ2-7	TGCGCCAGCAGCCAAGATCCCCGTGGCTACGAGCAGTACTTC	CASSQDPRGYEQYF
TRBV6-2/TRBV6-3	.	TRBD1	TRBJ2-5	TGTGCCAGCAAAGGGGGCGAGACCCAGTACTTC	CASKGGETQYF
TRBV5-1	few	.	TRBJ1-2	TGCGCCAGCAGCTTGGAGCAGAGCTATGGCTACACCTTC	CASSLEQSYGYTF
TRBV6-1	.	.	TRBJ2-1	TGTGCCAGCAGTCTCAGTGACACGGGACGCTACTACAATGAGCAGTTCTTC	CASSLSDTGRYYNEQFF
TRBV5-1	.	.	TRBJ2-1	TGCGCCAGCAGCTTGTATGAGACACTTGTAGGAGATGAGCAGCTCTTC	CASSLYETLVGDEQLF
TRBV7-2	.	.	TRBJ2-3	TGTGCCAGCAGCCCAAGCGCGGGCTCGCCCCCAGATACGCAGTATTTT	CASSPSAGSPPDTQYF
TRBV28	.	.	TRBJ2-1	TGTGCCAGCATGGGTGGGAGAGGAACAAATGAGCAGTTCTTC	CASMGGRGTNEQFF
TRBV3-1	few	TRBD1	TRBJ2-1	TGTGCCAGCAGCCAAGGACAGGGGGTCCATGAGTTCTTC	CASSQGQGVHEFF
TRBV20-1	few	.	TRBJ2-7	TGCAGTGCTAGCCCTACGACAGATTCCTACGAGCAGTACTTC	CSASPTTDSYEQYF
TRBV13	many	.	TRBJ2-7	TGTGCCAGCAGCCCGTGGACAGAAACCTACGAGCAGTACTTC	CASSPWTETYEQYF
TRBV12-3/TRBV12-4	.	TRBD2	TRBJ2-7	TGTGCCAGCAGTCTGAGCGGGAGGGCCTACGAGCAGTACTTC	CASSLSGRAYEQYF
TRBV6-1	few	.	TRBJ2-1	TGTGCCAGCAGTGATAGAAGTGGCCTTGGGGAGCAGTTCTTC	CASSDRSGLGEQFF
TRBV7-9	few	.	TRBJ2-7	TGTGCCAGCAGCCCCTCCTCTACCTCCCTCTACGAGCAGTACTTC	CASSPSSTSLYEQYF
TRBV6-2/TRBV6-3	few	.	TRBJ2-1	TGTGCCAGCAGTACGGTGGGGCGGAGGAGAGGTGAGCAGTTCTTC	CASSTVGRRRGEQFF
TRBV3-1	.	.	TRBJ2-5	TGTGCCAGCAGCCAAATTAGGGGGGAACAGACCCAGTACTTC	CASSQIRGEQTQYF
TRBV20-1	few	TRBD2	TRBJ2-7	TGCAGTGCTAGAGGTCAACTAGCGGGAGACGAGCAGTACTTC	CSARGQLAGDEQYF
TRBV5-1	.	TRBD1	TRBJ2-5	TGCGCCAGCGCAGGGGGTACGGAGACCCAGTACTTC	CASAGGTETQYF
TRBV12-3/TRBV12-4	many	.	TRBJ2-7	TGTGCCAGCAGCCCCCATAAAGGGTACTACGAGCAGTACTTC	CASSPHKGYYEQYF
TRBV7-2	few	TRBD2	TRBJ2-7	TGTGCCAGCAGCTTACTAATAGCGGGGGGCTTCTACGAGCAGTACTTC	CASSLLIAGGFYEQYF
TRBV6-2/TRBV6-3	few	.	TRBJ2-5	TGTGCCAGCAGCGGGCAGAAAACCCCCCAGGAGACCCAGTACTTC	CASSGQKTPQETQYF
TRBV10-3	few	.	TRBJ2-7	TGTGCCATCAGCGGGGAAACCGGCTCCTACGAGCAGTACTTC	CAISGETGSYEQYF
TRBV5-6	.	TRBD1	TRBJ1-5	TGTGCCAGCAGCTTCGAGGGGGCGCGGGGCAATCAGCCCCAGCATTTT	CASSFEGARGNQPQHF